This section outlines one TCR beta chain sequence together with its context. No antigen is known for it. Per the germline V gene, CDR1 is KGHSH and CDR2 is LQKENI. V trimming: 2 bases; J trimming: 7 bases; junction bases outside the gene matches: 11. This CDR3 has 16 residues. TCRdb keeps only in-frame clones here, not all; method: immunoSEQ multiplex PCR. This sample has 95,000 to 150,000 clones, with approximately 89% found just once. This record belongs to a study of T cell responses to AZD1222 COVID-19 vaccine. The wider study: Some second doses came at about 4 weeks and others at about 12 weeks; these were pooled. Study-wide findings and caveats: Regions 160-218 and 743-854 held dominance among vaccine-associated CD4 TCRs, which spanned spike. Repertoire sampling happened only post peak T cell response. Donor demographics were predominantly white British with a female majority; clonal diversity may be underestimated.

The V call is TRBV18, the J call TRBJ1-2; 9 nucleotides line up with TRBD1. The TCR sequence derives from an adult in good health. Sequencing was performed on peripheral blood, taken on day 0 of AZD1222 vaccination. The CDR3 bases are TGTGCCAGCTCACCAATCCACCGGGGACAGGGTTTTGGCTACACCTTC. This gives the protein CASSPIHRGQGFGYTF.